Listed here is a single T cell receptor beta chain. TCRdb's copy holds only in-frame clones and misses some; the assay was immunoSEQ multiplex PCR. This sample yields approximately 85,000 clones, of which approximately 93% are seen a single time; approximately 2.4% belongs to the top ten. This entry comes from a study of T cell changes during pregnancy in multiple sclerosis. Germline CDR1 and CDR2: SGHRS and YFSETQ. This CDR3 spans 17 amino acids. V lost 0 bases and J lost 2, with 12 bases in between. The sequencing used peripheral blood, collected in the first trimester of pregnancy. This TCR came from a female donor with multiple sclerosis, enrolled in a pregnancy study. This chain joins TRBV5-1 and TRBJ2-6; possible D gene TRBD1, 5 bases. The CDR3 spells CASSLALGAAGANVLTF. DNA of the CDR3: TGCGCCAGCAGCTTGGCGCTTGGGGCTGCTGGGGCCAACGTCCTGACTTTC.